The 24 T cell receptor beta chains below were found in one sample sequenced in a study of beta chain features in type 1 diabetes. Study-wide results and limits: Shortening of TCRB CDR3s, moderate but significant, appeared in all four CD4+ subsets of Type 1 diabetes patients.

As every portion of the isolated RNA was reverse transcribed, the sequencing read expressed TCRB transcripts. Sequencing used immunoSEQ multiplex PCR; TCRdb keeps in-frame clones, though not all of them. The sample carries roughly 150,000 clones, 10% recorded once. No antigen has been identified for these receptors. Material for sequencing was central memory CD4+ T cells from blood. The receptors originated from a man aged 25 to 40 with type 1 diabetes.

This chain links TRBV30 with TRBJ2-6; D uncertain. This CDR3 has 14 amino acids. Germline V gene lookup returns CDR1 GTSNPN and CDR2 SVGIG (reference sequence). Trimming took off 7 bases at V and 0 bases at J, with 10 bases between the two ends. CDR3 protein: CASRVGSGANVLTF. The DNA of the CDR3 is TGTGCCTCACGGGTGGGCTCTGGGGCCAACGTCCTGACTTTC.

This clone was counted once. This chain connects TRBV19 to TRBJ2-5, with 7 positions matching TRBD2. In germline, CDR1 is LNHDA, CDR2 SQIVND (reference sequence). J lost 7 bases, V lost 6 bases, and 8 bases had no gene match. The CDR3 is 13 amino acids. The CDR3: CASSPLREGTQYF. CDR3 bases: TGTGCCAGTAGCCCTCTAAGGGAGGGGACCCAGTACTTC.

V and J are TRBV7-2 and TRBJ1-2, with a weak D call TRBD1 (5 bases). The V and J ends lost 5 bases and 3 bases respectively, with 16 bases between them. The length of the CDR3 is 15 residues. From germline, CDR1 is SGHTA and CDR2 FQGNSA. DNA for the CDR3: TGTGCCAGCAGCCTCGGGGCAGGAGGGGACTATGGCTACACCTTC. Its translation: CASSLGAGGDYGYTF.

This clone was counted a few times. CDR3 sequence: CASSPSGRQAPQHF. CDR3 sequence (DNA): TGTGCCAGCTCACCCTCTGGGCGTCAAGCGCCCCAGCATTTT. The chain joins TRBV18 to TRBJ1-5; D is uncertain. Germline-derived CDR1 and CDR2 are KGHSH and LQKENI. Trimming left V 3 bases short and J 9 bases short, with 15 bases between. The CDR3 covers 14 residues.

This clone was detected only a few times. The rearrangement uses TRBV4-3 and TRBJ2-7; tentatively, D is TRBD1 (5 bases). The V and J ends lost 0 bases and 5 bases respectively, with 8 bases between them. This CDR3 has 13 amino acids. Germline-derived CDR1 and CDR2 are LGHNA and YSLEER. As DNA, the CDR3 is TGCGCCAGCAGCCAAGACGCCAGGGACGAGCAGTACTTC. Translated: CASSQDARDEQYF.

This sequence joins TRBV27 and TRBJ2-7, with TRBD2 matching 12 bases. Germline V gene lookup returns CDR1 MNHEY and CDR2 SMNVEV (reference sequence). V lost 5 bases and J lost 3; bases outside the gene matches: 5. There are 15 residues in the CDR3. The CDR3 coding sequence is TGTGCCAGCAGTCGAGGGACTAGCGGGTTCTACGAGCAGTACTTC. Residues: CASSRGTSGFYEQYF.

The chain employs TRBV30 and TRBJ2-7, with a tentative D call TRBD1 (5 bases). Trimming left V 1 base short and J 3 bases short, with 10 bases between. The CDR3 sequence is 13 residues long. Germline CDR1 is GTSNPN and CDR2 is SVGIG (reference sequence). This CDR3 reads CAWSDRRFYEQYF. The CDR3 DNA reads as TGTGCCTGGAGTGACAGGAGATTCTACGAGCAGTACTTC.

V gene TRBV7-9 combines with J gene TRBJ2-1, with D possibly TRBD2 on 5 matching bases. The length of the CDR3 is 17 residues. Germline values: CDR1 SEHNR, CDR2 FQNEAQ (reference sequence). The V end was cut by 2 bases, the J end by 0 bases, with 14 bases between. CDR3 loop: CASSLSPAVSSYNEQFF. CDR3 DNA: TGTGCCAGCAGCTTATCTCCAGCGGTCAGCTCCTACAATGAGCAGTTCTTC.

This clone was seen a handful of times. This chain uses TRBV18 with TRBJ2-2; TRBD1 matches 7 bases. Germline V gene data show CDR1 as KGHSH and CDR2 as LQKENI. CDR3 length equals 16 residues. Unmatched junction bases numbered 8, after V lost 5 bases and J lost 2 bases. CDR3 amino acids: CASSRLDRANTGELFF. CDR3 DNA: TGTGCCAGCTCAAGACTCGACAGGGCCAACACCGGGGAGCTGTTTTTT.

The gene calls are TRBV28 and TRBJ2-1; D remains unclear. The CDR3 loop spans 11 amino acids. Germline loops: CDR1 MDHEN, CDR2 SYDVKM. Trimming left V 6 bases short and J 15 bases short, with 15 bases between. The CDR3 DNA sequence: TGTGCCAGCAGAGCTGACTCTTATAGGTTCTTC. It specifies CASRADSYRFF.

The gene calls are TRBV5-1 and TRBJ1-1; 7 bases are shared with TRBD1. With V trimmed by 0 bases and J by 5 bases, 7 bases remained unmatched. CDR3 size: 15 residues. Germline lookup yields CDR1 SGHRS and CDR2 YFSETQ. CDR3 region: CASSLVAGGSTEAFF. As DNA, the CDR3 is TGCGCCAGCAGCTTGGTGGCAGGGGGGAGTACTGAAGCTTTCTTT.

The chain has TRBV7-2 and TRBJ2-3, with 14 bases identical to TRBD2. The CDR3 runs to 14 residues. CDR1 and CDR2 from the germline V gene are SGHTA and FQGNSA. The trim removed 7 bases at V and 8 bases at J, leaving 5 bases unmatched. CDR3 in amino acids: CASTSGLAGVTQYF. The CDR3 DNA sequence: TGTGCCAGCACCTCGGGACTAGCGGGAGTTACGCAGTATTTT.

The chain couples TRBV18 to TRBJ2-2; 10 bases are shared with TRBD2. V dropped 4 bases and J dropped 4; count of bases not matched to a gene: 6. In germline, CDR1 is KGHSH, CDR2 LQKENI. The CDR3 is 16 amino acids. The chain's CDR3 is CASSRYSGRSTGELFF. DNA of the CDR3: TGTGCCAGCTCACGGTATAGCGGGAGGAGCACCGGGGAGCTGTTTTTT. Based on the CDR3 plus reference TRBV18 and TRBJ2-2, the full variable domain is NAGVMQNPRHLVRRRGQEARLRCSPMKGHSHVYWYRQLPEEGLKFMVYLQKENIIDESGMPKERFSAEFPKEGPSILRIQQVVRGDSAAYFCASSRYSGRSTGELFFGEGSRLTVL.

The rearrangement joins TRBV6-5 to TRBJ1-1, with D hard to call. V dropped 8 bases and J dropped 1 base, with 11 bases sitting between them. Germline V gene lookup returns CDR1 MNHEY and CDR2 SVGAGI. The CDR3 covers 13 residues. As DNA, the CDR3 is TGTGCCAGCGTGGCAGGTTCGAACACTGAAGCTTTCTTT. This encodes CASVAGSNTEAFF.

This chain uses TRBV5-6 with TRBJ2-4; 9 bases line up with TRBD1. Germline CDR1 is SGHDT and CDR2 is YYEEEE. V trimming: 2 bases; J trimming: 14 bases; junction bases outside the gene matches: 2. The CDR3 sequence is 11 residues long. The CDR3 DNA sequence: TGTGCCAGCAGCTTTGGGGACAGGGAGTACTTC. The encoded protein is CASSFGDREYF.

Note on this clone: At one of its ends the junction is not consistent with the germline gene, which may arise from a read error. The chain joins TRBV7-9 to TRBJ2-5, with D unclear. Germline CDR1 SEHNR, CDR2 FQNEAQ (reference sequence). There are 11 residues in the CDR3. CDR3 nucleotides: TGTGCCTGCAGGAGCCAAGAGACCCAGTACTTC. This codes for CACRSQETQYF.

The gene calls are TRBV7-3 and TRBJ2-1; perhaps TRBD2 as D (6 bases). V was clipped by 4 bases and J by 4 bases, with 8 bases between them. Germline V gene data show CDR1 as SGHTA and CDR2 as FQGTGA. This CDR3 is 13 amino acids long. The CDR3 DNA reads TGTGCCAGCAGCTCGGGGACTTACAATGAGCAGTTCTTC. Protein sequence: CASSSGTYNEQFF.

This clone was counted ten times or more. The chain carries TRBV19 and TRBJ2-5; D not certain. The CDR3 covers 12 residues. V was clipped by 5 bases and J by 3 bases, with 7 bases between them. Germline values: CDR1 LNHDA, CDR2 SQIVND (reference sequence). The DNA of the CDR3 is TGTGCCAGTAGTGCGGTGGAAGAGACCCAGTACTTC. Residues: CASSAVEETQYF.

This clone has just a few counts. This chain links TRBV30 with TRBJ2-7; D unresolved. V lost 0 bases and J lost 3, with 9 bases in between. CDR1 is GTSNPN, CDR2 SVGIG, per germline (reference sequence). The CDR3 covers 13 residues. This CDR3 reads CAWSVLSGYEQYF. DNA for the CDR3: TGTGCCTGGAGTGTACTCTCAGGCTACGAGCAGTACTTC.

This clone occurred a few times. V and J are TRBV6-5 and TRBJ1-5; D perhaps matches TRBD1 (6 bases). The germline V gene has CDR1 MNHEY and CDR2 SVGAGI. This CDR3 comprises 15 residues. V was trimmed by 6 bases and J by 7 bases, leaving 19 bases between them. The CDR3 DNA is TGTGCCAGCAGCCTCCAACAGGGTCTTGGGCAGCCCCAGCATTTT. As protein: CASSLQQGLGQPQHF.

The V call is TRBV5-1, the J call TRBJ2-7, with 11 bases lining up with TRBD2. The CDR3 runs 13 residues. The trim removed 7 bases at V and 6 bases at J, leaving 6 bases unmatched. Germline CDR1 SGHRS, CDR2 YFSETQ. In nucleotides, the CDR3 is TGCGCCAGCGGCCCTAGCGGGAGGCGCGAGCAGTACTTC. Translating gives CASGPSGRREQYF.

This clone was seen a few times. The V call is TRBV6-1, the J call TRBJ2-7; D perhaps matches TRBD1 (7 bases). This CDR3 is built from 15 residues. The germline gives CDR1 MNHNS, CDR2 SASEGT. Deletions cut 4 bases from V and 3 bases from J, with 16 bases between. DNA for the CDR3: TGTGCCAGCAGTGCCAGACAGGGAGGCATCTACGAGCAGTACTTC. Its protein is CASSARQGGIYEQYF.

The sample holds a few counts of this clone. V and J are TRBV11-1 and TRBJ2-2; 7 bases match TRBD1. The CDR3 runs to 15 residues. Per the germline V gene, CDR1 is SGHAT and CDR2 is FQDESV (reference sequence). V shed 3 bases, J shed 3 bases, and the junction held 4 bases outside the gene matches. The CDR3 bases are TGTGCCAGCAGCTTGGCACAGGGGTACACCGGGGAGCTGTTTTTT. Protein sequence: CASSLAQGYTGELFF. Filled out from reference TRBV11-1 and TRBJ2-2, the complete variable domain reads EAEVAQSPRYKITEKSQAVAFWCDPISGHATLYWYRQILGQGPELLVQFQDESVVDDSQLPKDRFSAERLKGVDSTLKIQPAELGDSAMYLCASSLAQGYTGELFFGEGSRLTVL.

The gene calls are TRBV4-1 and TRBJ2-6; 10 nucleotides match TRBD2. This CDR3 spans 21 amino acids. Unmatched junction bases numbered 11, after V lost 0 bases and J lost 0 bases. The V gene's germline CDR1 is MGHRA and CDR2 YSYEKL. CDR3 nucleotides: TGCGCCAGCAGCCAAGATCTCCATTGGAGCGGGAGGGCCTCTGGGGCCAACGTCCTGACTTTC. Translating gives CASSQDLHWSGRASGANVLTF.